The clone carrying this TCR beta chain was seen ten or more times. The data belong to a study of T cells in Graves' hyperthyroidism and ophthalmopathy. RNA transcripts yielded amplified TCR beta CDR3 regions. The HTBI primer set served for first-round RT-PCR of the TCR CDR3. TCRdb processed the multiplex PCR reads anew with MiXCR; each CDR3 protein has one entry. This sample has about 620,000 distinct CDR3 sequences; 15% to 20% occur once, and the top ten carry around 3.9%. Those patients with uncontrolled infection, other autoimmune disease, pregnancy or lactation were excluded. Clinicians diagnosed patients from clinical symptoms, serum thyroxine and TRAb, thyroid ultrasound and orbital computed tomography. Using more than 7.5 ml of fresh peripheral blood, PBMCs were prepared. Germline values: CDR1 MNHEY, CDR2 SMNVEV (reference sequence). The V end lost 6 bases, the J end lost 7 bases, and 16 bases lay between the germline ends. This CDR3 is 14 amino acids long.

Source material: blood. The chain combines TRBV27 with TRBJ1-5, with TRBD1 as a possible D gene (6 bases). This sequence was found in a woman in her thirties with Graves' hyperthyroidism. CDR3 nucleotide sequence: TGTGCCAGCAGACCCTACAGGGAGGGACAGCCCCAGCATTTT. Translating it yields CASRPYREGQPQHF.